The 7 T cell receptor beta chains in this list originate from one sample, sequenced in a study of CD4+ T cells in melanoma. Only in-frame clones appear in the TCRdb table, and some are missing; sequencing was by immunoSEQ multiplex PCR. Here the sample spans 17,000 or so clones, more than 65% being singletons. Sequencing used cells from a culture (not recorded whether cultured in vitro). Receptors originate from a human donor with melanoma.

The chain recombines TRBV14 with TRBJ1-1, with D uncertain. CDR1 and CDR2 (germline): SGHDN, FVKESK. The V end was cut by 2 bases, the J end by 1 base, with 8 bases between. The CDR3 totals 14 residues. CDR3 coding DNA: TGTGCCAGCAGCCAACAATGGGGGAACACTGAAGCTTTCTTT. Encoded protein: CASSQQWGNTEAFF.

V is TRBV27 and J is TRBJ1-5, with a possible D match to TRBD1 (6 bases). The CDR3 is made up of 13 amino acids. V was trimmed by 6 bases and J by 6 bases, leaving 12 bases between them. The germline V gene has CDR1 MNHEY and CDR2 SMNVEV (reference sequence). The CDR3: CASSRDIRQPQHF. CDR3 DNA sequence: TGTGCCAGCAGCCGGGACATCCGTCAGCCCCAGCATTTT.

The rearrangement uses TRBV11-2 and TRBJ1-2, with D unresolved. The CDR3 contains 14 residues. V lost 6 bases, J lost 2 bases, and 13 bases lay in between. CDR1 is SGHAT, CDR2 FQNNGV, per germline. The DNA of the CDR3 is TGTGCCAGCAGGCCTATTCGGGGAAACTATGGCTACACCTTC. Translated, it gives CASRPIRGNYGYTF.

This clone is medium-sized by share. The J gene is TRBJ1-5, the V gene TRBV7-2; D ambiguous. The CDR3 sequence is 14 residues long. V was pared by 1 base and J by 0 bases, with 4 bases between. The germline CDR1 and CDR2 sequences are SGHTA and FQGNSA. The CDR3 DNA is TGTGCCAGCAGCTTAGAGATTAGCAATCAGCCCCAGCATTTT. The encoded protein is CASSLEISNQPQHF.

Here the CDR3 DNA reads TGTGCCAGCTCCCCAGGGGACAGGGCTAATTCACCCCTCCACTTT. Protein sequence: CASSPGDRANSPLHF. This chain connects TRBV18 to TRBJ1-6, with 9 nucleotides matching TRBD1. V lost 6 bases, J lost 6 bases, and 6 bases stayed unmatched. The germline V gene encodes CDR1 KGHSH and CDR2 LQKENI. This CDR3 comprises 15 residues.

The chain joins TRBV5-5 to TRBJ1-5; perhaps TRBD1 as D (6 bases). Germline V lookup: CDR1 SGHKS, CDR2 YYEKEE (reference sequence). Between the trimmed V and J ends, which lost 1 base and 15 bases, there was a span of 17 bases. The CDR3 covers 13 residues. The CDR3 sequence is CASSLSGQPVLHF. For the CDR3, the DNA is TGTGCCAGCAGCTTGAGTGGACAGCCGGTATTGCATTTT.

V is TRBV5-4 and J is TRBJ2-3; 8 bases agree with TRBD2. Trimming removed 4 bases from V and 1 base from J; junction bases left unmatched: 8. Germline V CDR1 and CDR2: SGHNT, YYREEE (reference sequence). The CDR3 has 16 amino acids. CDR3 nucleotides: TGTGCCAGCAGCCTTGGATCGCGGGGGGGCACAGATACGCAGTATTTT. It is translated as CASSLGSRGGTDTQYF.